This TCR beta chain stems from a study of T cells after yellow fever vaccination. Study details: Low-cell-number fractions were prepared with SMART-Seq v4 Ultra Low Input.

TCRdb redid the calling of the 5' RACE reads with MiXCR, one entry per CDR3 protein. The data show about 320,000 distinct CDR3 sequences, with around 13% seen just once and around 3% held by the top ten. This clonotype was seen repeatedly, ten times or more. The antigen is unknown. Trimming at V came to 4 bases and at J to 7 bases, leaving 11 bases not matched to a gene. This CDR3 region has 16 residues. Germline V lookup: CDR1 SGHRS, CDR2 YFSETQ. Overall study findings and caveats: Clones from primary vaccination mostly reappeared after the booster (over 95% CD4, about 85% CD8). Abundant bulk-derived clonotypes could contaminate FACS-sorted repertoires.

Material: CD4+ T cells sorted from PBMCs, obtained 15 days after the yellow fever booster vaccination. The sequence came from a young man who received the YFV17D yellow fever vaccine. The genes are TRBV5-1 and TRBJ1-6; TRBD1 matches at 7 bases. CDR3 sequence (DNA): TGCGCCAGCAGCACCACCGGGACAGTCAACAATTCACCCCTCCACTTT. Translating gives CASSTTGTVNNSPLHF. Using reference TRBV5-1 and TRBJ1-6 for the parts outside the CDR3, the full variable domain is KAGVTQTPRYLIKTRGQQVTLSCSPISGHRSVSWYQQTPGQGLQFLFEYFSETQRNKGNFPGRFSGRQFSNSRSEMNVSTLELGDSALYLCASSTTGTVNNSPLHFGNGTRLTVT.